One and the same sample provided the 2 T cell receptor beta chains below, sequenced in a study of T cell responses to AZD1222 COVID-19 vaccine. Profiled with immunoSEQ multiplex PCR; TCRdb holds only in-frame clones, not every one. This table has over 100,000 clones, around 86% appearing once. The starting material was peripheral blood, obtained on day 0 of AZD1222 vaccination. Source of these receptors: an adult in good health.

This clone was observed a single time. CDR3 amino acids: CASSPTGQGASYEQYF. CDR3 nucleotide sequence: TGTGCCAGCAGCCCCACGGGACAGGGGGCCTCCTACGAGCAGTACTTC. This chain uses TRBV7-3 with TRBJ2-7; TRBD1 agrees at 12 bases. This CDR3 comprises 16 residues. Per the germline V gene, CDR1 is SGHTA and CDR2 is FQGTGA. Trimming took 5 bases from V and 0 from J; bases not matched to a gene: 5. Together with reference TRBV7-3 and TRBJ2-7, the CDR3 gives the full variable domain: GAGVSQTPSNKVTEKGKYVELRCDPISGHTALYWYRQSLGQGPEFLIYFQGTGAADDSGLPNDRFFAVRPEGSVSTLKIQRTERGDSAVYLCASSPTGQGASYEQYFGPGTRLTVT.

V and J are TRBV2 and TRBJ1-4; D gene ambiguous. In germline, CDR1 is SNHLY, CDR2 FYNNEI. V was shortened by 6 bases and J by 12 bases, with 8 bases between the two germline ends. The CDR3 is 10 residues long. CDR3 coding DNA: TGTGCCAGCAGGCGGCGGGAACTGTTTTTT. Its translation is CASRRRELFF.